The source of this T cell receptor (beta chain) is a study of OX40 agonist ivuxolimab in advanced cancers. Generated by immunoSEQ multiplex PCR, the TCRdb table keeps only in-frame clones and is missing some. The sample contains roughly 80,000 clones, about 88% of which appear only once. After removal of 5 bases from V and 4 bases from J, the junction contained 10 bases not matched to a gene. There are 15 residues in the CDR3. Per germline, CDR1 LNHDA and CDR2 SQIVND (reference sequence). The J gene is TRBJ2-5, the V gene TRBV19, with TRBD1 matching over 7 bases. Material: CD4+ or CD8+ T cells sorted from blood, obtained in a trial of the OX40 agonist ivuxolimab. The TCR originated in an adult with an advanced solid tumor such as melanoma, head and neck, liver or kidney cancer. The CDR3 coding sequence is TGTGCCAGTAGTCCCTACAGGGGCAGGGGAGAGACCCAGTACTTC. It yields the protein CASSPYRGRGETQYF. The full variable domain, rest sourced from reference TRBV19 and TRBJ2-5, is DGGITQSPKYLFRKEGQNVTLSCEQNLNHDAMYWYRQDPGQGLRLIYYSQIVNDFQKGDIAEGYSVSREKKESFPLTVTSAQKNPTAFYLCASSPYRGRGETQYFGPGTRLLVL.